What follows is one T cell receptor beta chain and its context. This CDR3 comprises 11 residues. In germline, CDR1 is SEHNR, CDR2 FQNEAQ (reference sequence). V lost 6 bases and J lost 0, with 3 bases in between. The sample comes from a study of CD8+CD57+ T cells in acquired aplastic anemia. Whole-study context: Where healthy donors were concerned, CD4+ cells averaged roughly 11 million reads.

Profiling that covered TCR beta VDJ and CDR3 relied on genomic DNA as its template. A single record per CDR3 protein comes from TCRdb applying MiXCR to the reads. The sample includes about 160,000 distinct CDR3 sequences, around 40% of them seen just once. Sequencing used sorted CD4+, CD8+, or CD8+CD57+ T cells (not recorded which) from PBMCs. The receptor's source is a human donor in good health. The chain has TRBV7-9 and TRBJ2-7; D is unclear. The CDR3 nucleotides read TGTGCCAGCAGGCTCTCCTACGAGCAGTACTTC. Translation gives CASRLSYEQYF.